These 24 T cell receptor beta chains originate from one sample sequenced in a study of blood T cell repertoires in COVID-19. Some clones are missing from TCRdb's copy, which holds only in-frame ones; the method was immunoSEQ multiplex PCR. The data show about 180,000 clones, with about 88% seen just once and approximately 2.1% held by the top ten. Sequenced: PBMCs or T cells enriched from blood (not recorded which). The source is a woman in her 40s with acute COVID-19.

This chain connects TRBV4-2 to TRBJ1-6; D is uncertain. CDR1 and CDR2 from the germline V gene are LGHNA and YNFKEQ. Deletions cut 4 bases from V and 9 bases from J, with 16 bases between. This CDR3 region has 15 residues. The CDR3 protein is CASSPEIAISSPLHF. The CDR3 DNA reads as TGTGCCAGCAGCCCTGAAATCGCGATAAGTTCACCCCTCCACTTT.

The V call is TRBV11-2, the J call TRBJ1-3; 8 bases are a match to TRBD1. Trimming took 5 bases from V and 3 from J; bases not matched to a gene: 6. The CDR3 spans 15 residues. The germline V gene has CDR1 SGHAT and CDR2 FQNNGV. The CDR3 is CASSQTGTGGNTIYF. CDR3 nucleotide sequence: TGTGCCAGCAGCCAGACCGGGACAGGTGGAAACACCATATATTTT. The whole variable domain, remainder taken from reference TRBV11-2 and TRBJ1-3, is EAGVAQSPRYKIIEKRQSVAFWCNPISGHATLYWYQQILGQGPKLLIQFQNNGVVDDSQLPKDRFSAERLKGVDSTLKIQPAKLEDSAVYLCASSQTGTGGNTIYFGEGSWLTVV.

The gene calls are TRBV5-4 and TRBJ1-3, with 8 nucleotides matching TRBD1. The V gene end was trimmed by 3 bases and the J gene end by 2 bases; junction bases not matched to a gene: 4. The CDR3 extends over 15 amino acids. Germline V gives CDR1 SGHNT, CDR2 YYREEE (reference sequence). The CDR3 DNA is TGTGCCAGCAGCTCAGGACAGGGCACTGGAAACACCATATATTTT. Translating gives CASSSGQGTGNTIYF.

Of note for this clone: The same CDR3 can be traced to other DNA sequences in this sample. V usage is TRBV18 and J usage is TRBJ2-5; D may be TRBD2 (6 bases). CDR3 size: 14 residues. Trimming cost V 3 bases and J 5 bases, with 13 bases left between them. From germline, CDR1 is KGHSH and CDR2 LQKENI. The CDR3 nucleotides are TGTGCCAGCTCACCCCCGGGGGAGAGGGAGACCCAGTACTTC. This gives the protein CASSPPGERETQYF.

J is TRBJ2-2 and V is TRBV5-1, with TRBD2 matching over 10 bases. Per germline, CDR1 SGHRS and CDR2 YFSETQ. The CDR3 is made up of 19 amino acids. Unmatched junction bases numbered 8, after V lost 0 bases and J lost 0 bases. The CDR3, as DNA: TGCGCCAGCAGCTTGGCCCGTCTAGCGGGAGAGACGAACACCGGGGAGCTGTTTTTT. This encodes CASSLARLAGETNTGELFF.

This chain links TRBV2 with TRBJ2-2, with D possibly matching TRBD2 (6 bases). The CDR3 spans 13 residues. The germline V gene encodes CDR1 SNHLY and CDR2 FYNNEI. V gave up 9 bases and J gave up 4 bases, with 12 bases separating them. CDR3 loop: CARGGAGTGELFF. CDR3 DNA sequence: TGTGCCAGGGGAGGAGCGGGCACCGGGGAGCTGTTTTTT.

Concerning this clone itself: The junction departs from germline at one end; a sequencing error may be responsible. V and J are TRBV5-1 and TRBJ1-1; D unclear. The CDR3 is made up of 13 amino acids. CDR1 SGHRS and CDR2 YFSETQ come from the germline V gene. CDR3 nucleotides: TGCGCCAGCAGGTTGGTACAAAACACTGAAGCTTTCTTT. The encoded protein is CASRLVQNTEAFF. Full variable domain (remainder filled in from reference TRBV5-1 and TRBJ1-1): KAGVTQTPRYLIKTRGQQVTLSCSPISGHRSVSWYQQTPGQGLQFLFEYFSETQRNKGNFPGRFSGRQFSNSRSEMNVSTLELGDSALYLCASRLVQNTEAFFGQGTRLTVV.

This sequence joins TRBV2 and TRBJ2-3, with a tentative D call TRBD1 (6 bases). Deletions cut 6 bases from V and 5 bases from J, with 15 bases between. The germline CDR1 and CDR2 sequences are SNHLY and FYNNEI. The CDR3 totals 14 residues. CDR3 loop: CASRAARGGDTQYF. The CDR3 coding sequence is TGTGCCAGCAGGGCGGCCAGGGGTGGAGATACGCAGTATTTT.

The chain carries TRBV11-2 and TRBJ2-1; TRBD2 matches 10 bases. Losses at the gene ends were 6 bases for V and 7 bases for J; bases not matched to a gene: 9. The germline V gene has CDR1 SGHAT and CDR2 FQNNGV. This CDR3 is built from 15 residues. The CDR3 DNA reads TGTGCCAGCAGTTCGCTAGCGGGAGTTTCGAATGAGCAGTTCTTC. Its protein product is CASSSLAGVSNEQFF.

This chain uses TRBV6-5 with TRBJ2-5, with 8 bases lining up with TRBD2. The germline V gene has CDR1 MNHEY and CDR2 SVGAGI. This CDR3 spans 13 amino acids. Unmatched junction bases numbered 4, after V lost 5 bases and J lost 5 bases. The CDR3 DNA reads as TGTGCCAGCAGTAAGCGGGGGAGGGAGACCCAGTACTTC. As protein: CASSKRGRETQYF.

The chain joins TRBV5-5 to TRBJ2-7; 7 nucleotides align to TRBD1. After removal of 4 bases from V and 4 bases from J, the junction contained 8 bases not matched to a gene. The germline V gene has CDR1 SGHKS and CDR2 YYEKEE (reference sequence). The CDR3 totals 14 residues. CDR3 protein: CASSHRGAEYEQYF. Written as DNA, the CDR3 is TGTGCCAGCAGCCACAGGGGCGCAGAGTACGAGCAGTACTTC.

This chain uses TRBV4-1 with TRBJ2-1; TRBD2 matches 10 bases. CDR3 length: 17 amino acids. The junction had 11 bases not matched to a gene; V was cut back by 1 base and J by 8 bases. CDR1 and CDR2 from the germline V gene are MGHRA and YSYEKL. CDR3 in amino acids: CASSQAGGLAGAYEQFF. The CDR3 DNA is TGCGCCAGCAGCCAAGCCGGAGGGCTAGCGGGAGCCTATGAGCAGTTCTTC.

The rearrangement links TRBV27 to TRBJ2-1, with 8 bases fitting TRBD2. This CDR3 is built from 17 residues. Germline loops: CDR1 MNHEY, CDR2 SMNVEV (reference sequence). The trim removed 5 bases at V and 0 bases at J, leaving 9 bases unmatched. The DNA of the CDR3 is TGTGCCAGCAGTACCTTAAGCGGGAGCCCCTCCTACAATGAGCAGTTCTTC. Protein product: CASSTLSGSPSYNEQFF.

The chain uses TRBV7-2 and TRBJ2-7, with D possibly TRBD2 on 5 matching bases. V was shortened by 4 bases and J by 0 bases, with 13 bases between the two germline ends. The CDR3 is 15 amino acids. Per germline, CDR1 SGHTA and CDR2 FQGNSA. CDR3 DNA sequence: TGTGCCAGCAGCTCACCTAGCCATAGCTCCTACGAGCAGTACTTC. Protein product: CASSSPSHSSYEQYF.

This clone was detected once. V usage is TRBV4-3 and J usage is TRBJ2-3; 8 bases match TRBD2. V lost 4 bases and J lost 4; bases outside the gene matches: 7. This CDR3 region has 15 residues. Looked up from germline, CDR1 is LGHNA and CDR2 is YSLEER. For the CDR3, the DNA is TGCGCCAGCAGCCCAGAGCGGGAGAGGCCAGATACGCAGTATTTT. It is translated as CASSPERERPDTQYF.

V and J are TRBV5-1 and TRBJ1-4; unclear D gene. Germline V gives CDR1 SGHRS, CDR2 YFSETQ. V was trimmed by 2 bases and J by 4 bases, leaving 12 bases between them. The CDR3 spans 15 residues. The CDR3 here is CASSLTGRSNEKLFF. Written as DNA, the CDR3 is TGCGCCAGCAGCTTAACGGGGAGGAGTAATGAAAAACTGTTTTTT.

The gene calls are TRBV7-9 and TRBJ2-2; maybe TRBD2 (6 bases). Trimming stripped 1 base from V and 4 bases from J, with 13 bases between. This CDR3 comprises 16 residues. CDR1 is SEHNR, CDR2 FQNEAQ, per germline (reference sequence). This CDR3 is CASSLVGPRGTGELFF. The CDR3 DNA reads as TGTGCCAGCAGCTTAGTTGGCCCGCGGGGCACCGGGGAGCTGTTTTTT.

This clone occurred a few times. The rearrangement links TRBV19 to TRBJ1-2; no clear D gene. Trimming pared 0 bases from V and 1 base from J, leaving 27 bases between. The CDR3 loop spans 21 amino acids. Germline values: CDR1 LNHDA, CDR2 SQIVND (reference sequence). DNA for the CDR3: TGTGCCAGTAGTATAGATCCGCGGGTAACAGTCAGCGCTAACTATAACTATGGCTACACCTTC. Translation gives CASSIDPRVTVSANYNYGYTF.

This clone was found once. The V call is TRBV6-2 or TRBV6-3, the J call TRBJ2-7; 11 nucleotides line up with TRBD2. The CDR3 contains 15 residues. The J segment lost 7 bases and the V segment lost 5 bases, leaving 10 bases of the junction unmatched. The germline V gene encodes CDR1 MNHEY and CDR2 SVGEGT. The CDR3 nucleotides read TGTGCCAGCAGTACCTTAGCGGGAGGGCCGAGGGAGCAGTACTTC. This translates into CASSTLAGGPREQYF.

The rearrangement uses TRBV29-1 and TRBJ1-1; D perhaps matches TRBD1 (6 bases). V was pared by 3 bases and J by 5 bases, with 10 bases between. Germline V gene data show CDR1 as SQVTM and CDR2 as ANQGSEA. The CDR3 is made up of 12 amino acids. The CDR3 sequence is CSVEGAGTEAFF. The CDR3 DNA reads TGCAGCGTTGAGGGGGCTGGGACTGAAGCTTTCTTT.

This chain joins TRBV19 and TRBJ2-5, with 7 bases matching TRBD1. After removal of 8 bases from V and 5 bases from J, the junction contained 17 bases not matched to a gene. CDR3 length: 16 residues. Germline V gene data show CDR1 as LNHDA and CDR2 as SQIVND (reference sequence). The CDR3 loop is CASADPRGQRRETQYF. CDR3 in DNA: TGTGCCAGTGCTGACCCAAGGGGGCAGCGTAGGGAGACCCAGTACTTC.

This clone showed up just once. The V and J genes are TRBV18 and TRBJ2-2, with 7 bases identical to TRBD2. This CDR3 has 14 amino acids. Per the germline V gene, CDR1 is KGHSH and CDR2 is LQKENI. J lost 4 bases, V lost 6 bases, and 5 bases had no gene match. The CDR3 sequence: CASSEREGTGELFF. CDR3 bases: TGTGCCAGCTCGGAAAGGGAGGGCACCGGGGAGCTGTTTTTT.

The chain links TRBV7-6 to TRBJ2-7; the match to TRBD1 covers 8 bases. The ends lost 5 bases at V and 3 bases at J; junction bases unmatched: 3. The V gene's germline CDR1 is SGHVS and CDR2 FNYEAQ. CDR3 length: 13 amino acids. CDR3 region: CASSPGQVYEQYF. The CDR3 DNA reads TGTGCCAGCAGCCCGGGACAGGTCTACGAGCAGTACTTC.

The chain employs TRBV2 and TRBJ2-7, with 8 bases lining up with TRBD1. Germline V gene data show CDR1 as SNHLY and CDR2 as FYNNEI. The CDR3 extends over 14 amino acids. Trimming removed 6 bases from V and 9 bases from J; junction bases left unmatched: 13. The CDR3 loop reads CASRTDRVRSWQYF. DNA for the CDR3: TGTGCCAGCAGGACGGACAGGGTCAGGTCTTGGCAGTACTTC. Full variable domain (outside the CDR3, taken from reference TRBV2 and TRBJ2-7): EPEVTQTPSHQVTQMGQEVILRCVPISNHLYFYWYRQILGQKVEFLVSFYNNEISEKSEIFDDQFSVERPDGSNFTLKIRSTKLEDSAMYFCASRTDRVRSWQYFGPGTRLTVT.